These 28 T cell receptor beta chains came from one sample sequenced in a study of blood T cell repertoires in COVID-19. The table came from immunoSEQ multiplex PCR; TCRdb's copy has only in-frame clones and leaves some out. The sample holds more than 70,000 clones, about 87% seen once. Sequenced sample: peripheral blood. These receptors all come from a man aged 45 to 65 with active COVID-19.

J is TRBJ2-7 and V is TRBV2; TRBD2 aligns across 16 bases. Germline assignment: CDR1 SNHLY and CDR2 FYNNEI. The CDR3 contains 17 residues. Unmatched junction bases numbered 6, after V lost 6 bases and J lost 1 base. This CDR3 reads CASRRGTSGGASYEQYF. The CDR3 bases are TGTGCCAGCAGACGCGGGACTAGCGGGGGGGCTTCCTACGAGCAGTACTTC.

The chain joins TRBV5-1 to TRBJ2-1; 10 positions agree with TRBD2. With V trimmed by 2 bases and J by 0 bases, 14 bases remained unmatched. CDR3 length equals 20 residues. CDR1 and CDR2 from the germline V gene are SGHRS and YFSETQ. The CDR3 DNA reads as TGCGCCAGCAGCTTCGTTATAGCGGGAGGCACTTATAGCTCCTACAATGAGCAGTTCTTC. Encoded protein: CASSFVIAGGTYSSYNEQFF. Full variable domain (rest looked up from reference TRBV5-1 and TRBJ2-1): KAGVTQTPRYLIKTRGQQVTLSCSPISGHRSVSWYQQTPGQGLQFLFEYFSETQRNKGNFPGRFSGRQFSNSRSEMNVSTLELGDSALYLCASSFVIAGGTYSSYNEQFFGPGTRLTVL.

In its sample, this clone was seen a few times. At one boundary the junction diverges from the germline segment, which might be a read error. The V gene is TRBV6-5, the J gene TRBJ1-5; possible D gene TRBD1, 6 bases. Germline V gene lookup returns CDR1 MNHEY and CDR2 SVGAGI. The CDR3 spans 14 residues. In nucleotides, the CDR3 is TGTGCCAGCAGTGACTCGGGGGCGTCTCAGCCCCAGCATTTT. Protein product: CASSDSGASQPQHF.

CDR3 sequence: CAWSELSGNTIYF. Written as DNA, the CDR3 is TGTGCCTGGAGTGAGCTCTCTGGAAACACCATATATTTT. V is TRBV30 and J is TRBJ1-3; D is unresolved. CDR1 and CDR2 from the germline V gene are GTSNPN and SVGIG (reference sequence). The CDR3 runs 13 residues. With 1 base removed from V and 0 bases from J, the gap between germline ends came to 4 bases.

This CDR3 reads CSVGTTSGRGETQYF. CDR3 coding DNA: TGCAGCGTTGGAACGACTAGCGGGAGGGGGGAGACCCAGTACTTC. The V call is TRBV29-1, the J call TRBJ2-5; 14 bases are shared with TRBD2. V trimming: 4 bases; J trimming: 5 bases; junction bases outside the gene matches: 6. Germline CDR1 SQVTM, CDR2 ANQGSEA. The length of the CDR3 is 15 residues.

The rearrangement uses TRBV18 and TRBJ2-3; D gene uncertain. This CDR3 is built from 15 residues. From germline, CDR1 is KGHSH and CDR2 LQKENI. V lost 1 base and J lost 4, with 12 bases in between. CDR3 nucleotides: TGTGCCAGCTCACCACGCACGACTGCGCCAGATACGCAGTATTTT. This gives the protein CASSPRTTAPDTQYF.

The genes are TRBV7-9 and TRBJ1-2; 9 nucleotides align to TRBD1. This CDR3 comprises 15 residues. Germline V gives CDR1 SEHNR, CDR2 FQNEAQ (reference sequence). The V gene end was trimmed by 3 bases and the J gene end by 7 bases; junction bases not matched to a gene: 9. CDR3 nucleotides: TGTGCCAGCAGCTTCGGGGACAGGGCCAACCCTGGCTACACCTTC. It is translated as CASSFGDRANPGYTF.

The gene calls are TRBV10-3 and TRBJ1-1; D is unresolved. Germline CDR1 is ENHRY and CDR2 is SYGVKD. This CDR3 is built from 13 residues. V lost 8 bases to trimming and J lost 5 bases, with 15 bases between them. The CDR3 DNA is TGTGCCATCGCCCGAGACACCTTTACTGAAGCTTTCTTT. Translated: CAIARDTFTEAFF.

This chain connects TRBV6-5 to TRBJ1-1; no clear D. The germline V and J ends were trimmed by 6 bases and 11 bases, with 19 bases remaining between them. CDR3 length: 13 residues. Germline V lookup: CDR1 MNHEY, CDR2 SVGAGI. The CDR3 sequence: CASSSGPATGAFF. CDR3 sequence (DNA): TGTGCCAGCAGCTCCGGGCCGGCGACGGGGGCTTTCTTT.

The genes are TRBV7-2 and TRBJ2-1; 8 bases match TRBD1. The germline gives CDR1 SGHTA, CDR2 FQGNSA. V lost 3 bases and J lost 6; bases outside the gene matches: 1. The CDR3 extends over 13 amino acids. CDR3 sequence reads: CASSFGQGNEQFF. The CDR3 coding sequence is TGTGCCAGCAGCTTCGGACAGGGCAATGAGCAGTTCTTC.

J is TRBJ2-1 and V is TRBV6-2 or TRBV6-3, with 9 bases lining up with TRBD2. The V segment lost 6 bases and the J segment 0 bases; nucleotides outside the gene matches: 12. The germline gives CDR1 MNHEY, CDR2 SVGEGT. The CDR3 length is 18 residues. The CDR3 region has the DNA TGTGCCAGCAGCTATCAACTAGCGGGCGCTTTCTCCTACAATGAGCAGTTCTTC. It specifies CASSYQLAGAFSYNEQFF.

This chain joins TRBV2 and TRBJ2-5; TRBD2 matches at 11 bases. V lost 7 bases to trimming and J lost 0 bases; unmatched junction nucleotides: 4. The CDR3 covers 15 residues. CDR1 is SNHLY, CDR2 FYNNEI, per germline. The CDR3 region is CASMGLAANQETQYF. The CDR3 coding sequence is TGTGCCAGCATGGGACTAGCGGCGAACCAAGAGACCCAGTACTTC.

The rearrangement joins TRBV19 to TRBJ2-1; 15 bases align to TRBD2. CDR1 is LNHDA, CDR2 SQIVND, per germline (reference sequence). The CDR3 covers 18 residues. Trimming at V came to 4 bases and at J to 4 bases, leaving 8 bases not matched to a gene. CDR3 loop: CASSKSQGLAGGYNEQFF. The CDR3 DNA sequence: TGTGCCAGTAGTAAATCCCAGGGACTAGCGGGGGGTTACAATGAGCAGTTCTTC.

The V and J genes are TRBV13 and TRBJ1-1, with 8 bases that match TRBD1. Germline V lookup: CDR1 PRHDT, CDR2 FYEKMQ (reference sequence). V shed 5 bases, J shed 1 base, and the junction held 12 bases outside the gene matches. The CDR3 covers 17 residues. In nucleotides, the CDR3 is TGTGCCAGCAGCCCACCTACCGGGACAGGTGGGAACACTGAAGCTTTCTTT. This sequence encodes CASSPPTGTGGNTEAFF.

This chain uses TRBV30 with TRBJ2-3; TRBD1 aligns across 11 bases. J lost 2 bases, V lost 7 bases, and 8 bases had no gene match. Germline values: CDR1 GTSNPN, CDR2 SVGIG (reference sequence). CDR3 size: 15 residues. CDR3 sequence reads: CASKRDRGDTDTQYF. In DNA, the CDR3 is TGTGCCTCCAAAAGGGACAGGGGGGACACAGATACGCAGTATTTT.

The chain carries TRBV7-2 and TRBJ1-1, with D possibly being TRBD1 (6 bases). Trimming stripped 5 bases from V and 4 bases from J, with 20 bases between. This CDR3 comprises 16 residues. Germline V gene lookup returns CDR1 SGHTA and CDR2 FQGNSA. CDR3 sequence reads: CASSARQAGDGTEAFF. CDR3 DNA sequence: TGTGCCAGCAGCGCACGACAGGCAGGGGATGGCACTGAAGCTTTCTTT.

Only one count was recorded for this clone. The CDR3 loop is CASSLADYEQYF. The CDR3 DNA sequence: TGTGCCAGCAGCTTGGCAGATTACGAGCAGTACTTC. The chain uses TRBV5-5 and TRBJ2-7; no clear D. CDR1 SGHKS and CDR2 YYEKEE come from the germline V gene (reference sequence). The CDR3 is made up of 12 amino acids. Trimming left V 0 bases short and J 4 bases short, with 5 bases between.

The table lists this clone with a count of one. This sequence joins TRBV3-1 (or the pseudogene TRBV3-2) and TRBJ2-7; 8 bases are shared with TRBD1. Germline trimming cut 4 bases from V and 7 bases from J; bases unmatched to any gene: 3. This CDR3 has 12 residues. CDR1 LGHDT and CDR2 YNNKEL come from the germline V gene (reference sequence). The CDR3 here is CASSLNRGEQYF. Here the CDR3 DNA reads TGTGCCAGCAGCCTTAACAGGGGGGAGCAGTACTTC.

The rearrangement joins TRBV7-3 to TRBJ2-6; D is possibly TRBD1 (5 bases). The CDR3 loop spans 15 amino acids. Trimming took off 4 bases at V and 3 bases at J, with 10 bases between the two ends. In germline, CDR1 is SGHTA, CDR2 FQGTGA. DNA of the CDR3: TGTGCCAGCAGCTCTCAGGGCGGTGGGGCCAACGTCCTGACTTTC. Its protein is CASSSQGGGANVLTF. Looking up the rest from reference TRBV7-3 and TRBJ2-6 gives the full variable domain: GAGVSQTPSNKVTEKGKYVELRCDPISGHTALYWYRQSLGQGPEFLIYFQGTGAADDSGLPNDRFFAVRPEGSVSTLKIQRTERGDSAVYLCASSSQGGGANVLTFGAGSRLTVL.

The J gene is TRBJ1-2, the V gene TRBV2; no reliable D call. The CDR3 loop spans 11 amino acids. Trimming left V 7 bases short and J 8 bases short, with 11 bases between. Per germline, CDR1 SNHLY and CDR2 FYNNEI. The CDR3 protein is CASNREYGYTF. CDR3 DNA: TGTGCCAGCAATAGGGAGTACGGCTACACCTTC.

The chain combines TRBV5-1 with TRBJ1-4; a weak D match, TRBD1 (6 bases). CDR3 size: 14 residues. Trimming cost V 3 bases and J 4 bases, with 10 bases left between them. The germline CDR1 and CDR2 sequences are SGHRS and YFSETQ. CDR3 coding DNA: TGCGCCAGCAGCTCCAGGGGATATAATGAAAAACTGTTTTTT. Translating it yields CASSSRGYNEKLFF.

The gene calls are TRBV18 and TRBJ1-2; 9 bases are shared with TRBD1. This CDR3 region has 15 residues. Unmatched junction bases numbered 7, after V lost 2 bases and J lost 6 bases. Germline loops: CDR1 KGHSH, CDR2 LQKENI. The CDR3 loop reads CASSPRTGESNGYTF. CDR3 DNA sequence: TGTGCCAGCTCACCAAGGACAGGGGAGTCGAATGGCTACACCTTC.

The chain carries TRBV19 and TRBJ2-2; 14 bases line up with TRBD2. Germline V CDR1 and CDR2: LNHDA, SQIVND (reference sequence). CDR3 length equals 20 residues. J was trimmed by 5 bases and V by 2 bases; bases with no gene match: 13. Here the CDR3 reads CASSITGLAGVPEKTGELFF. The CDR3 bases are TGTGCCAGTAGTATAACGGGACTAGCGGGGGTCCCAGAAAAAACCGGGGAGCTGTTTTTT. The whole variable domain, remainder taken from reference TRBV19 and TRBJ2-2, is DGGITQSPKYLFRKEGQNVTLSCEQNLNHDAMYWYRQDPGQGLRLIYYSQIVNDFQKGDIAEGYSVSREKKESFPLTVTSAQKNPTAFYLCASSITGLAGVPEKTGELFFGEGSRLTVL.

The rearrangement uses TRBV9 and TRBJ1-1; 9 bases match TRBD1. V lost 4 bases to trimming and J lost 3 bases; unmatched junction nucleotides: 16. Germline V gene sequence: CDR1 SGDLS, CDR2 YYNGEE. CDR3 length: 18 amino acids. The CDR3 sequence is CASSSTTGTGRRDTEAFF. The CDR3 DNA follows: TGTGCCAGCAGCTCTACTACCGGGACAGGGCGTCGAGACACTGAAGCTTTCTTT.

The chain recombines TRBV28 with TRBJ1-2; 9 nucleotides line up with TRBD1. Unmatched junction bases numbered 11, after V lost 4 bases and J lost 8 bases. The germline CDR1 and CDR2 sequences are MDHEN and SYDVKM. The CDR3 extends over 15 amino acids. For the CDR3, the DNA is TGTGCCAGCAGTTCCATCGGGGACAGGGTGAGAGGCTACACCTTC. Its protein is CASSSIGDRVRGYTF.

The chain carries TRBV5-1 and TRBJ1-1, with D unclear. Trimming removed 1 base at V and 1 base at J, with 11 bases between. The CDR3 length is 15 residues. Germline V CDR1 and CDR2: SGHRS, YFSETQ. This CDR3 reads CASSLFVSQNTEAFF. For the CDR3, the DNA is TGCGCCAGCAGCTTGTTTGTCAGTCAGAACACTGAAGCTTTCTTT.

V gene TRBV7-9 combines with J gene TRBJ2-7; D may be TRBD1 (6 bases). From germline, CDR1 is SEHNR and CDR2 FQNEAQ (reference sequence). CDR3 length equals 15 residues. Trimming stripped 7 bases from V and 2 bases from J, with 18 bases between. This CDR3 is CASTKGGQGPYEQYF. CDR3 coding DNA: TGTGCCAGCACCAAAGGGGGTCAGGGCCCCTACGAGCAGTACTTC.

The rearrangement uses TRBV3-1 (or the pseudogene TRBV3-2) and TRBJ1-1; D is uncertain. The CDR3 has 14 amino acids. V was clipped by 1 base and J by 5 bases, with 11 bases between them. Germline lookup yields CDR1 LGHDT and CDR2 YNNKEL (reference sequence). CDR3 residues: CASSQVSPGTEAFF. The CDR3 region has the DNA TGTGCCAGCAGCCAAGTCTCGCCGGGGACTGAAGCTTTCTTT.